Below, 22 T cell receptor beta chains from the same sample are listed, as sequenced in a study of CD8 T cells in Susac syndrome (dated by TCRdb to about 2019). Library preparation used the immunoSEQ multiplex PCR assay. RNA was extracted using the RNeasy kit, and about 0.5 to 1 ug of the RNA was reverse transcribed with random hexamers. TCRdb redid the processing of the public reads, applying fastp at Q25 and MiXCR, and retained in-frame beta chains. Each CDR3 protein gets just one entry, which takes the most common genes and DNA from the rows behind it. The sample table shows some 160,000 distinct CDR3 sequences, and 90% to 95% are seen once. The ten most abundant clones make up 0.15% to 0.2% of the sample. Sequencing was carried out using CD8+ T cells from PBMCs. Receptors originate from a human donor with multiple sclerosis.

The rearrangement links TRBV6-2 or TRBV6-3 to TRBJ2-1; D not resolved. The CDR3 sequence is 14 residues long. Germline lookup yields CDR1 MNHEY and CDR2 SVGEGT. Deletions cut 0 bases from V and 7 bases from J, with 10 bases between. CDR3 DNA sequence: TGTGCCAGCAGTTACTCCTTTCGAGGTAATGAGCAGTTCTTC. Translating it yields CASSYSFRGNEQFF.

The J gene is TRBJ2-1, the V gene TRBV20-1, with D possibly being TRBD1 (6 bases). Trimming pared 3 bases from V and 0 bases from J, leaving 12 bases between. The CDR3 has 15 amino acids. Germline CDR1 and CDR2: DFQATT and SNEGSKA (reference sequence). The CDR3 coding sequence is TGCAGTGCTAGGGAGGACAGCAGCTCCTACAATGAGCAGTTCTTC. Encoded protein: CSAREDSSSYNEQFF.

This chain connects TRBV9 to TRBJ2-7, with 9 positions matching TRBD2. With V trimmed by 0 bases and J by 6 bases, 7 bases remained unmatched. CDR1 is SGDLS, CDR2 YYNGEE, per germline. The CDR3 has 15 amino acids. The CDR3 bases are TGTGCCAGCAGCGTAGGAGGGACTAGCTACGTCGAGCAGTACTTC. It is translated as CASSVGGTSYVEQYF.

The CDR3 sequence is CASSAMGVFDETQYF. In DNA form, the CDR3 reads TGTGCCAGCAGCGCGATGGGGGTGTTCGATGAGACCCAGTACTTC. The rearrangement joins TRBV6-5 to TRBJ2-5; tentatively, D is TRBD1 or TRBD2 (5 bases each). CDR1 is MNHEY, CDR2 SVGAGI, per germline. V gave up 6 bases and J gave up 5 bases, with 19 bases separating them. The CDR3 is 15 amino acids.

The gene calls are TRBV9 and TRBJ2-2, with 10 bases fitting TRBD2. Trimming at V came to 0 bases and at J to 6 bases, leaving 8 bases not matched to a gene. This CDR3 has 17 amino acids. Germline V lookup: CDR1 SGDLS, CDR2 YYNGEE. The DNA of the CDR3 is TGTGCCAGCAGCGTAGGTTCAGCGGGAGGGTCCCCCGGGGAGCTGTTTTTT. Amino acid sequence: CASSVGSAGGSPGELFF.

V and J are TRBV2 and TRBJ2-7; D is perhaps TRBD2 (5 bases). This CDR3 comprises 12 residues. Germline V gene lookup returns CDR1 SNHLY and CDR2 FYNNEI. V lost 7 bases to trimming and J lost 0 bases, with 7 bases between them. The CDR3, as DNA: TGTGCCAGCACCGAGGGCTCCTACGAGCAGTACTTC. Translating gives CASTEGSYEQYF.

This clonotype appeared once. V is TRBV14 and J is TRBJ2-7; D possibly uses TRBD1 or TRBD2 (6 bases each). Per the germline V gene, CDR1 is SGHDN and CDR2 is FVKESK. The CDR3 is made up of 13 amino acids. Trimming left V 4 bases short and J 3 bases short, with 10 bases between. This CDR3 reads CASSRGAFYEQYF. CDR3 sequence (DNA): TGTGCCAGCAGCCGGGGGGCTTTCTACGAGCAGTACTTC.

V and J are TRBV6-1 and TRBJ2-1; 9 nucleotides line up with TRBD2. Germline V gene sequence: CDR1 MNHNS, CDR2 SASEGT. J was trimmed by 7 bases and V by 9 bases; bases with no gene match: 13. CDR3 length: 15 amino acids. CDR3 in DNA: TGTGCCAGTACTCGAGCGGGAGGCTCTGTGAATGAGCAGTTCTTC. This sequence encodes CASTRAGGSVNEQFF.

The V call is TRBV9, the J call TRBJ2-1; 7 bases align to TRBD2. After removal of 4 bases from V and 8 bases from J, the junction contained 15 bases not matched to a gene. CDR1 is SGDLS and CDR2 is YYNGEE in the germline V gene. The CDR3 sequence is 16 residues long. CDR3 sequence reads: CASSPEAGYVADEQFF. Written as DNA, the CDR3 is TGTGCCAGCAGCCCAGAAGCGGGGTATGTTGCGGATGAGCAGTTCTTC. Using reference TRBV9 and TRBJ2-1 for the parts outside the CDR3, the full variable domain is DSGVTQTPKHLITATGQRVTLRCSPRSGDLSVYWYQQSLDQGLQFLIQYYNGEERAKGNILERFSAQQFPDLHSELNLSSLELGDSALYFCASSPEAGYVADEQFFGPGTRLTVL.

The V gene is TRBV2, the J gene TRBJ1-1; 8 positions agree with TRBD1. The CDR3 covers 13 residues. CDR1 is SNHLY and CDR2 is FYNNEI in the germline V gene. With 4 bases clipped from V and 5 bases from J, the junction kept 3 bases outside the gene matches. The CDR3 DNA reads as TGTGCCAGCAGTGGGACAGGGAGGACTGAAGCTTTCTTT. This sequence encodes CASSGTGRTEAFF.

This clonotype was observed a handful of times. The gene calls are TRBV30 and TRBJ2-2, with D maybe TRBD2 (6 bases). V shed 5 bases and J shed 5 bases, with 9 bases lying between them. This CDR3 has 12 residues. CDR1 and CDR2 (germline): GTSNPN, SVGIG (reference sequence). The CDR3 DNA follows: TGTGCCTGGTCGGCGGGGACCGGGGAGCTGTTTTTT. Its protein product is CAWSAGTGELFF.

V usage is TRBV5-4 and J usage is TRBJ2-7; TRBD1 or TRBD2 may be the D gene (6 bases each). V was shortened by 0 bases and J by 6 bases, with 13 bases between the two germline ends. CDR3 length: 14 amino acids. Looked up from germline, CDR1 is SGHNT and CDR2 is YYREEE (reference sequence). The CDR3 reads CASSLGPGAAEQYF. CDR3 bases: TGTGCCAGCAGCTTGGGTCCGGGGGCGGCCGAGCAGTACTTC.

This clonotype appeared a single time. This rearrangement joins TRBV5-1 to TRBJ1-1; D is uncertain. The germline V and J ends were trimmed by 0 bases and 1 base, with 4 bases remaining between them. The CDR3 has 13 residues. Per germline, CDR1 SGHRS and CDR2 YFSETQ. CDR3 in DNA: TGCGCCAGCAGCTTGGTCAAGAACACTGAAGCTTTCTTT. Translating gives CASSLVKNTEAFF.

The gene calls are TRBV6-1 and TRBJ1-2; no clear D. Per the germline V gene, CDR1 is MNHNS and CDR2 is SASEGT. The CDR3 sequence is 13 residues long. Trimming took off 3 bases at V and 5 bases at J, with 10 bases between the two ends. CDR3 DNA: TGTGCCAGCAGTGACCGGACGCTATATGGCTACACCTTC. This codes for CASSDRTLYGYTF.

The rearrangement uses TRBV9 and TRBJ2-1; 8 nucleotides match TRBD2. The CDR3 is 13 residues long. Looked up from germline, CDR1 is SGDLS and CDR2 is YYNGEE. V lost 0 bases and J lost 14; bases outside the gene matches: 7. This CDR3 is CASSVDRGGGEFF. DNA of the CDR3: TGTGCCAGCAGCGTAGATCGGGGGGGAGGAGAGTTCTTC.

The chain uses TRBV9 and TRBJ1-3, with D possibly matching TRBD1 (5 bases). The CDR3 runs to 15 residues. Germline V gives CDR1 SGDLS, CDR2 YYNGEE. Deletions cut 3 bases from V and 0 bases from J, with 10 bases between. The CDR3 DNA is TGTGCCAGCAGCGACGGGACGGACTCTGGAAACACCATATATTTT. Residues: CASSDGTDSGNTIYF.

The chain couples TRBV3-1 to TRBJ2-3; no definite D call. The CDR3 has 15 amino acids. Germline V gives CDR1 LGHDT, CDR2 YNNKEL (reference sequence). Trimming shortened V by 0 bases and J by 2 bases, and 9 bases separated the two germline ends. DNA of the CDR3: TGTGCCAGCAGCCAAGACTTGGCTGACACAGATACGCAGTATTTT. Amino acids: CASSQDLADTDTQYF.

The rearrangement links TRBV27 to TRBJ2-7; D gene ambiguous. The CDR3 sequence is 13 residues long. V was shortened by 3 bases and J by 0 bases, with 6 bases between the two germline ends. CDR1 is MNHEY and CDR2 is SMNVEV in the germline V gene (reference sequence). Here the CDR3 reads CASSFRFSYEQYF. Written as DNA, the CDR3 is TGTGCCAGCAGTTTCAGATTCTCCTACGAGCAGTACTTC.

The chain carries TRBV20-1 and TRBJ2-1; tentatively, D is TRBD1 (5 bases). The CDR3 consists of 15 residues. Trimming removed 0 bases at V and 5 bases at J, with 14 bases between. The germline V gene encodes CDR1 DFQATT and CDR2 SNEGSKA (reference sequence). CDR3 region: CSARDFRQGDNEQFF. CDR3 in DNA: TGCAGTGCTAGAGATTTTCGTCAAGGGGACAATGAGCAGTTCTTC.

The gene calls are TRBV12-3 or TRBV12-4 and TRBJ2-7; 7 bases are a match to TRBD1. The CDR3 covers 14 residues. V was clipped by 3 bases and J by 3 bases; unmatched bases: 5. The CDR3 nucleotides read TGTGCCAGCAGTTTTACAGGGGTCGACTACGAGCAGTACTTC. Its protein is CASSFTGVDYEQYF.

The chain combines TRBV7-9 with TRBJ2-7, with unresolved D. The CDR3 covers 14 residues. V was clipped by 7 bases and J by 3 bases, with 16 bases between them. Germline loops: CDR1 SEHNR, CDR2 FQNEAQ (reference sequence). In DNA, the CDR3 is TGTGCCAGCAACGAGATACGGGCCGGCTACGAGCAGTACTTC. This gives the protein CASNEIRAGYEQYF.

The CDR3 sequence: CASSYTGSPDTQYF. CDR3 in DNA: TGTGCCAGCAGTTACACAGGGTCCCCAGATACGCAGTATTTT. The J gene is TRBJ2-3, the V gene TRBV28, with D possibly being TRBD1 (6 bases). V was shortened by 4 bases and J by 4 bases, with 12 bases between the two germline ends. The CDR3 totals 14 residues. Germline V gives CDR1 MDHEN, CDR2 SYDVKM.